This T cell receptor beta chain was sequenced in a study of blood T cell repertoires in COVID-19. At the level of the study: T cells, B-cell-depleted T cells, or PBMCs supplied cDNA or gDNA.

Germline values: CDR1 SGHVS, CDR2 FQNEAQ. The CDR3 is 13 residues long. With 3 bases removed from V and 5 bases from J, the gap between germline ends came to 10 bases. Patients of the Seattle cohort, enrolled during active infection, were followed longitudinally. Per the study methods: Amplifying reference gene primers gave estimates of nucleated cell counts. Assay used: immunoSEQ multiplex PCR; TCRdb lists only in-frame clones, some missing. V, J and clone size were drawn from that table, and D and trimming were deduced from the DNA. The sample includes about 170,000 clones, around 85% of them seen just once.

Material: peripheral blood. The sequence was obtained from an elderly man with COVID-19, enrolled during active disease. The chain uses TRBV7-8 and TRBJ1-1; TRBD1 might be the D (6 bases). The CDR3: CASSFQGGTEAFF. The CDR3 DNA is TGTGCCAGCAGCTTTCAAGGGGGTACTGAAGCTTTCTTT.